This TCR beta chain was profiled in a study of tumor-infiltrating lymphocytes in primary liver carcinoma. A word on this clonotype: The target antigen is unknown. A read error is possible here, since a much larger clone lies one base away.

The length of the CDR3 is 13 residues. From germline, CDR1 is SGHRS and CDR2 YFSETQ. Regarding the study as a whole: A fraction of only about 8-25% of top clones appeared in all five tumor regions.

A primer matching the constant region was used to make TCR beta cDNA from 500 ng of total RNA. ARM-PCR, slightly modified, supplied the TCR beta libraries through three nested multiplex PCR rounds. It was with TRBV1-TRBV30 forward primers and a C-beta reverse primer that the first two PCR rounds were run, at around 11 cycles each. A single record per CDR3 protein comes from TCRdb applying MiXCR to the multiplex PCR reads. The sample has roughly 80,000 distinct CDR3 sequences; 71% are singletons. From 20-30 mg of unsorted bulk tissue, DNA and RNA were co-extracted together. Material: liver tumor tissue from sampling region 4. As to subset: tumor region T4, right-lateral pole. The clonotype originates from a woman aged 55-69 years with primary liver carcinoma and hepatitis B virus infection. V and J are TRBV5-1 and TRBJ1-1, with a weak D call TRBD1 (5 bases). The CDR3 loop reads CAGSTDRNTEAFF. As DNA, the CDR3 is TGCGCCGGCAGCACCGACAGGAACACTGAAGCTTTCTTT.